This T cell receptor beta chain emerged from a study of human T cells and chemical hapten exposure. Time point meaning: patch test 1, 2 weeks after DPC sensitization. As for treatment: therapeutic diphenylcyclopropenone sensitization with weekly scalp DPC. Unfractionated whole blood was the source from which total RNA was extracted. Deletions cut 5 bases from V and 0 bases from J, with 13 bases between. The germline V gene encodes CDR1 SGHVS and CDR2 FNYEAQ. This CDR3 is built from 16 residues. TCRdb reanalysed the RACE reads using MiXCR and keeps one entry per CDR3 protein. Counted here are approximately 52,000 distinct CDR3 sequences, around 10% occurring once; the ten biggest clones make up 1.8%. This clonotype was counted many times.

This sequence originates from a woman between 35 and 50 years old with alopecia areata. Some clones in this sample may be carry-over from other donors' samples. This chain uses TRBV7-6 with TRBJ1-4, with D possibly TRBD1 on 5 matching bases. The sequencing used whole blood, collected in connection with sensitization to the hapten diphenylcyclopropenone (DPC). This CDR3 is CASSRRGTATNEKLFF. For the CDR3, the DNA is TGTGCCAGCAGCCGAAGAGGGACGGCAACTAATGAAAAACTGTTTTTT.